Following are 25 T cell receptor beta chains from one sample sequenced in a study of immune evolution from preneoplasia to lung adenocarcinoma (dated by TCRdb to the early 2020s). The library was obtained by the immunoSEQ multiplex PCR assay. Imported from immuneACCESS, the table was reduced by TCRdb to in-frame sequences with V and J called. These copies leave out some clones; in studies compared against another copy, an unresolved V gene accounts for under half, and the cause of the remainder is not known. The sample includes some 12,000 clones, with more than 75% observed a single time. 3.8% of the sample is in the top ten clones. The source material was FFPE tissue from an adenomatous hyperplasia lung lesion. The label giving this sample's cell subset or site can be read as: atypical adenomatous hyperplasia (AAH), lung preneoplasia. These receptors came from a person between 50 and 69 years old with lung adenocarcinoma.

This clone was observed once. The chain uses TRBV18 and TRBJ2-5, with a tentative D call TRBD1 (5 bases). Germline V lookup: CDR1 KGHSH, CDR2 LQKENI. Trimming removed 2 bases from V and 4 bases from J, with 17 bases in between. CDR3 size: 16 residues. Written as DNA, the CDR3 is TGTGCCAGCTCACCAAAATTGGGAATTGGGGCAGAGACCCAGTACTTC. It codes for CASSPKLGIGAETQYF.

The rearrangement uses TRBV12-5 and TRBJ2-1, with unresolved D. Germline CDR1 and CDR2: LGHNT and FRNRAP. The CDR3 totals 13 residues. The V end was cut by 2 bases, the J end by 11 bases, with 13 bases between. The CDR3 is CASGLYAANKQFF. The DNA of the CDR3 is TGTGCTAGTGGTTTGTATGCCGCGAACAAGCAGTTCTTC.

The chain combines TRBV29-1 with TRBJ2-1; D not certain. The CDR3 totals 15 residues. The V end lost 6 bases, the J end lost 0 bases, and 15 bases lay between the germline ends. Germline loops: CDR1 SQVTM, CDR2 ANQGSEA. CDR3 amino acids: CSVERFTSSYNEQFF. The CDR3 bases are TGCAGCGTCGAGAGGTTCACGAGCTCCTACAATGAGCAGTTCTTC.

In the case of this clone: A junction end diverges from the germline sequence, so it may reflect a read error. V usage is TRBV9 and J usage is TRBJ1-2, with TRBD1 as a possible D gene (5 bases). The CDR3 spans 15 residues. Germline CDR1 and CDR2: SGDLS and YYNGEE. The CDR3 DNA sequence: TGTGCCAGCAGCCCCACCCCGACAGTGGACTATGGCTACATCTTC. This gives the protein CASSPTPTVDYGYIF.

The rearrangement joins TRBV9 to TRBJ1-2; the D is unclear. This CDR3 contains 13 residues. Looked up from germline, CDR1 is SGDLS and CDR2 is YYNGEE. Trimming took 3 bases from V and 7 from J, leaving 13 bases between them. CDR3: CASSDIGVRGYTF. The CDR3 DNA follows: TGTGCCAGCAGCGACATCGGGGTACGTGGCTACACCTTC.

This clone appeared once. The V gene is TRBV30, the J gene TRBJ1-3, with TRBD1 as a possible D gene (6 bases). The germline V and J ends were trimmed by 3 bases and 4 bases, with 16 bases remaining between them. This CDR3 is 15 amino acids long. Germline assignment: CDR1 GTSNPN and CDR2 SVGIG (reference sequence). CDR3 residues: CAWSVMGTTGNTIYF. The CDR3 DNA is TGTGCCTGGAGCGTAATGGGGACAACCGGAAACACCATATATTTT. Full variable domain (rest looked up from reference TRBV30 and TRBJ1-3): SQTIHQWPATLVQPVGSPLSLECTVEGTSNPNLYWYRQAAGRGLQLLFYSVGIGQISSEVPQNLSASRPQDRQFILSSKKLLLSDSGFYLCAWSVMGTTGNTIYFGEGSWLTVV.

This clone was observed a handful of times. The CDR3 bases are TGCAGTGCTAGAAGGCGGGAGGAGTATTTT. It specifies CSARRREEYF. J is TRBJ2-3 and V is TRBV20-1; TRBD2 matches at 8 bases. CDR1 and CDR2 from the germline V gene are DFQATT and SNEGSKA (reference sequence). The CDR3 totals 10 residues. Trimming at V came to 2 bases and at J to 13 bases, leaving 2 bases not matched to a gene.

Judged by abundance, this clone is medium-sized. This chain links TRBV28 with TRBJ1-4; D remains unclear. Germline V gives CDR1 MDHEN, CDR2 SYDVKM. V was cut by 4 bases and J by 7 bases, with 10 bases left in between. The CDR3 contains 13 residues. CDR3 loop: CASSWQWGEKLFF. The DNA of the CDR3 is TGTGCCAGCAGTTGGCAATGGGGTGAAAAACTGTTTTTT.

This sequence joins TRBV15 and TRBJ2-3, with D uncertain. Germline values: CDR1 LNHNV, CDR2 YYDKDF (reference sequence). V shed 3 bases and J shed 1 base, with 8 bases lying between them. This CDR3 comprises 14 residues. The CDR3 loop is CATSRIARTDTQYF. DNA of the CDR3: TGTGCCACCAGCAGGATAGCCCGCACAGATACGCAGTATTTT.

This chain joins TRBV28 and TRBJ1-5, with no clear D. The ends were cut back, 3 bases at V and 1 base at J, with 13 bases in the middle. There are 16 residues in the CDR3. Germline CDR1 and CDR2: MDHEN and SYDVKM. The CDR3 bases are TGTGCCAGCAGTTTCTCCGAGACACTGAGCAATCAGCCCCAGCATTTT. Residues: CASSFSETLSNQPQHF.

CDR3 loop: CASSLGRVLGNEQFF. The CDR3 nucleotides read TGCGCCAGCAGCTTAGGCAGGGTGTTGGGCAATGAGCAGTTCTTC. The rearrangement joins TRBV5-1 to TRBJ2-1, with a tentative D call TRBD1 (5 bases). V was clipped by 2 bases and J by 6 bases, with 15 bases between them. The CDR3 has 15 amino acids. Germline CDR1 is SGHRS and CDR2 is YFSETQ. Filled out from reference TRBV5-1 and TRBJ2-1, the complete variable domain reads KAGVTQTPRYLIKTRGQQVTLSCSPISGHRSVSWYQQTPGQGLQFLFEYFSETQRNKGNFPGRFSGRQFSNSRSEMNVSTLELGDSALYLCASSLGRVLGNEQFFGPGTRLTVL.

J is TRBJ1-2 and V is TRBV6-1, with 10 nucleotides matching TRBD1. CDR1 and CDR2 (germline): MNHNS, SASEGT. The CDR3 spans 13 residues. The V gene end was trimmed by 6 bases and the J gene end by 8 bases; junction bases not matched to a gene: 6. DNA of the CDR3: TGTGCCAGCAGATCCGACAGGGGGCGCGGCTACACCTTC. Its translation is CASRSDRGRGYTF.

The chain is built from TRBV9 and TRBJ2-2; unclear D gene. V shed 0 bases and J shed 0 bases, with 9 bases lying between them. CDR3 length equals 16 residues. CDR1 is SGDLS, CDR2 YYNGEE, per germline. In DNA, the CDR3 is TGTGCCAGCAGCGTAGATCCGTTCGCGAACACCGGGGAGCTGTTTTTT. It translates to CASSVDPFANTGELFF.

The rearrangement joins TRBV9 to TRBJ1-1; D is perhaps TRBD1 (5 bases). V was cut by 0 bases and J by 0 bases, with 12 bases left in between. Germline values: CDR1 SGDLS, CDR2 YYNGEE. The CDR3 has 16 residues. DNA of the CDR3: TGTGCCAGCAGCGTAGGACAGACCACAATGAACACTGAAGCTTTCTTT. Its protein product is CASSVGQTTMNTEAFF. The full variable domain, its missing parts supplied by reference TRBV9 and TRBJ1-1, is DSGVTQTPKHLITATGQRVTLRCSPRSGDLSVYWYQQSLDQGLQFLIQYYNGEERAKGNILERFSAQQFPDLHSELNLSSLELGDSALYFCASSVGQTTMNTEAFFGQGTRLTVV.

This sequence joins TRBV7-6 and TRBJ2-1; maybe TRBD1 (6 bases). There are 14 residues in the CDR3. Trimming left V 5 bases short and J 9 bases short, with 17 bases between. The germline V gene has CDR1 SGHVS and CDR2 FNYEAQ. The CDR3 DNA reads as TGTGCCAGCAGCAATAACGACAGGAGAGGTGAGCAGTTCTTC. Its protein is CASSNNDRRGEQFF.

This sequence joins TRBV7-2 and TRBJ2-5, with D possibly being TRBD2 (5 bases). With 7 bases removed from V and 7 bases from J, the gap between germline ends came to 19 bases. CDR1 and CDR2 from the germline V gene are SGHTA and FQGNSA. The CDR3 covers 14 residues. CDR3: CASTRPSSPGTQYF. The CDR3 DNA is TGTGCCAGCACCCGCCCTTCTAGCCCGGGGACCCAGTACTTC.

The CDR3 coding sequence is TGTGCCAGCACCCCTACGCTCTCTGGAAACACCATATATTTT. Translating gives CASTPTLSGNTIYF. The chain joins TRBV25-1 to TRBJ1-3; D not resolved. Germline V lookup: CDR1 MGHDK, CDR2 SYGVNS. The CDR3 contains 14 residues. The V end was cut by 7 bases, the J end by 0 bases, with 10 bases between.

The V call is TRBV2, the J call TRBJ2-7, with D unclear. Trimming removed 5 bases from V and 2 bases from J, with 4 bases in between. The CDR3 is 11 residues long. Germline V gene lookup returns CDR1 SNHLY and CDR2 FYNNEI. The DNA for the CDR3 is TGTGCCAGCAGTTTTACCTACGAGCAGTACTTC. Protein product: CASSFTYEQYF.

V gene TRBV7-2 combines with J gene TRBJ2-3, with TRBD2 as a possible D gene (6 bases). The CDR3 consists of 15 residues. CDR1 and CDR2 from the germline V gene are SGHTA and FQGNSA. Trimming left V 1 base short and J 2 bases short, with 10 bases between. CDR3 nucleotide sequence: TGTGCCAGCAGCTTAGACGGGGGATTCACAGATACGCAGTATTTT. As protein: CASSLDGGFTDTQYF.

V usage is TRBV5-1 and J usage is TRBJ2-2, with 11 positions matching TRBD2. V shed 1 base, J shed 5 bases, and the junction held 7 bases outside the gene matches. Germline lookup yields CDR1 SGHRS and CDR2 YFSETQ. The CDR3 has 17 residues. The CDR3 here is CASSLRLAGGGTGELFF. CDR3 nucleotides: TGCGCCAGCAGCTTGAGGCTAGCGGGAGGTGGTACCGGGGAGCTGTTTTTT.

CDR3 loop: CASSLVQIGANVLTF. The CDR3 DNA is TGTGCCAGCAGCTTAGTACAGATTGGGGCCAACGTCCTGACTTTC. The chain employs TRBV7-9 and TRBJ2-6; D gene unclear. This CDR3 comprises 15 residues. Germline-derived CDR1 and CDR2 are SEHNR and FQNEAQ (reference sequence). V lost 1 base and J 3 bases, leaving 7 bases between the germline ends.

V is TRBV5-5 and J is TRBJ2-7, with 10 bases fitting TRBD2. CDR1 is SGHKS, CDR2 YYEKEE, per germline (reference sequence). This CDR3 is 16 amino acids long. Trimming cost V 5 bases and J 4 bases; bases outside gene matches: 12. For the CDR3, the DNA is TGTGCCAGCAGACTCGGCCCCCTAGCGGGAGATTACGAGCAGTACTTC. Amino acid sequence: CASRLGPLAGDYEQYF.

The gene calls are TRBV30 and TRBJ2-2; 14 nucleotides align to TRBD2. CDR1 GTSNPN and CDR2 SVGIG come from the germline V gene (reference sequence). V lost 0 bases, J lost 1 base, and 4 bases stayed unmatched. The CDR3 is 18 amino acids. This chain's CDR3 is CAWSVGTSGRRNTGELFF. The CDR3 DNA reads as TGTGCCTGGAGTGTCGGGACTAGCGGGAGAAGGAACACCGGGGAGCTGTTTTTT.

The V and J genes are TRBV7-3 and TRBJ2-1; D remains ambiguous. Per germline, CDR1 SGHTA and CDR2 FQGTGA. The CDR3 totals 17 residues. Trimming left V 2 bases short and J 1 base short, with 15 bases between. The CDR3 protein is CASSLFSSRGSYNEQFF. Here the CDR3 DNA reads TGTGCCAGCAGCTTATTCTCTAGTCGCGGTTCCTACAATGAGCAGTTCTTC.

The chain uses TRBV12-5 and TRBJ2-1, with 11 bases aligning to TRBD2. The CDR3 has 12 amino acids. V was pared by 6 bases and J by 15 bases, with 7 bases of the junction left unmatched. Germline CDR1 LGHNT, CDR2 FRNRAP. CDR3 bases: TGTGCTAGTGGCCAGACTAGCGGGGTTCTGTTCTTC. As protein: CASGQTSGVLFF.